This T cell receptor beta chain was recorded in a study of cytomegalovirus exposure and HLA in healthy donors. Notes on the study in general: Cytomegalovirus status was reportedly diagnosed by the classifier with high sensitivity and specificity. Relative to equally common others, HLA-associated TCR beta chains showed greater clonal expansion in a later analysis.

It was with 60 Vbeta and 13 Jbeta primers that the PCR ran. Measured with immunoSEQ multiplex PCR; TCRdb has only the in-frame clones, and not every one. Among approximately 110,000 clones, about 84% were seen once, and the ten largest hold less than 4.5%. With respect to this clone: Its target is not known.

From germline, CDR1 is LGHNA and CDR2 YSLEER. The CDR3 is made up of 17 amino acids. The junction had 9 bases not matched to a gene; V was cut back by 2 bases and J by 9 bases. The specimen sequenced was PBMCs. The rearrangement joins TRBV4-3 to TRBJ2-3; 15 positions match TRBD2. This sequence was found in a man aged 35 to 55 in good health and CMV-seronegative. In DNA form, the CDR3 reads TGCGCCAGCAGCCAATCTGGACTAGCGGGGGGGGAGAGCACGCAGTATTTT. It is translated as CASSQSGLAGGESTQYF.